These 10 T cell receptor beta chains share one sample of origin, sequenced in a study of early T cells in non-severe SARS-CoV-2 infection. TCRdb re-called the 5' RACE reads through MiXCR, storing one row per CDR3 protein. Of 90,000 to 120,000 distinct CDR3 sequences in the sample, 9.5% to 13% are singletons; the top ten hold 3% to 3.5%. The sequenced material came from whole blood. These TCRs come from an adult who was a healthcare worker with PCR-confirmed SARS-CoV-2 infection or an uninfected control (not recorded which).

The sample holds a few counts of this clonotype. At one of its ends the junction is not consistent with the germline gene, which may arise from a read error. This chain uses TRBV7-9 with TRBJ2-1; 7 nucleotides align to TRBD2. The CDR3 extends over 15 amino acids. CDR1 and CDR2 from the germline V gene are SEHNR and FQNEAQ (reference sequence). The CDR3 DNA sequence: TGTGCCAGCAGCCTAGCCGCCCTAGATGGCGGGAGGCAGTTCTTC. This sequence encodes CASSLAALDGGRQFF.

This clonotype was counted at least ten times. The gene calls are TRBV28 and TRBJ1-1; unclear D gene. Trimming left V 3 bases short and J 4 bases short, with 12 bases between. This CDR3 region has 14 residues. CDR1 MDHEN and CDR2 SYDVKM come from the germline V gene. The CDR3 is CASSFPGISTEAFF. The CDR3 coding sequence is TGTGCCAGCAGTTTTCCCGGGATTTCCACTGAAGCTTTCTTT.

The rearrangement uses TRBV11-2 and TRBJ2-1; D is ambiguous. Trimming pared 0 bases from V and 0 bases from J, leaving 12 bases between. Germline V gives CDR1 SGHAT, CDR2 FQNNGV. This CDR3 contains 17 residues. The CDR3 bases are TGTGCCAGCAGCTTAGATAGGTGGATAAGCTCCTACAATGAGCAGTTCTTC. Translation: CASSLDRWISSYNEQFF.

In regard to this clonotype: One end of the junction varies from germline; a read error may be responsible. This rearrangement joins TRBV9 to TRBJ2-1; the D gene is possibly TRBD2 (7 bases). In germline, CDR1 is SGDLS, CDR2 YYNGEE. The CDR3 has 15 amino acids. The CDR3 is CAGSVGGGAYNEQFF. The CDR3, as DNA: TGTGCCGGCAGCGTAGGGGGAGGGGCCTACAATGAGCAGTTCTTC.

The chain's CDR3 is CSASGGSTEAFF. The CDR3 DNA reads TGCAGTGCTAGTGGCGGCAGCACTGAAGCTTTCTTT. The chain is built from TRBV20-1 and TRBJ1-1; D remains unclear. This CDR3 comprises 12 residues. Germline CDR1 and CDR2: DFQATT and SNEGSKA (reference sequence). Deletions cut 3 bases from V and 4 bases from J, with 9 bases between.

In its sample, this clonotype was seen many times. The chain joins TRBV28 to TRBJ1-6; TRBD1 might be the D (6 bases). This CDR3 is built from 15 residues. Germline V lookup: CDR1 MDHEN, CDR2 SYDVKM. Between the trimmed V and J ends, which lost 7 bases and 8 bases, there was a span of 18 bases. The CDR3: CASIAGTTSHSPLHF. Written as DNA, the CDR3 is TGTGCCAGCATCGCCGGGACAACGAGTCATTCACCCCTCCACTTT. The whole variable domain, filled in from reference TRBV28 and TRBJ1-6, reads DVKVTQSSRYLVKRTGEKVFLECVQDMDHENMFWYRQDPGLGLRLIYFSYDVKMKEKGDIPEGYSVSREKKERFSLILESASTNQTSMYLCASIAGTTSHSPLHFGNGTRLTVT.

The CDR3 sequence: CASSLEFGGTQYF. CDR3 sequence (DNA): TGTGCCAGCAGCCTAGAGTTCGGGGGAACGCAGTATTTT. V gene TRBV6-1 combines with J gene TRBJ2-3; TRBD2 might be the D (6 bases). The germline gives CDR1 MNHNS, CDR2 SASEGT. The CDR3 length is 13 residues. V dropped 6 bases and J dropped 9 bases, with 16 bases sitting between them.

In its sample, this clonotype was seen many times. This chain uses TRBV11-2 with TRBJ2-7; TRBD1 aligns across 8 bases. The CDR3 spans 17 residues. With V trimmed by 5 bases and J by 2 bases, 14 bases remained unmatched. Germline V gene data show CDR1 as SGHAT and CDR2 as FQNNGV. The CDR3 reads CASSTQGAKHLAYEQYF. The CDR3 nucleotides are TGTGCCAGCAGCACCCAGGGGGCTAAGCATTTGGCCTACGAGCAGTACTTC.

The chain uses TRBV20-1 and TRBJ1-1; D may be TRBD1 (6 bases). This CDR3 is built from 13 residues. Trimming removed 6 bases at V and 1 base at J, with 12 bases between. The germline gives CDR1 DFQATT, CDR2 SNEGSKA (reference sequence). CDR3 DNA: TGCAGTGCCCAGGGACACTCGAACACTGAAGCTTTCTTT. This encodes CSAQGHSNTEAFF.

This clonotype has at least ten counts. The chain couples TRBV6-6 to TRBJ2-5; D may be TRBD1 or TRBD2 (5 bases each). Germline V gene lookup returns CDR1 MNHNY and CDR2 SVGAGI (reference sequence). The length of the CDR3 is 14 residues. V lost 1 base, J lost 2 bases, and 8 bases lay in between. CDR3 sequence: CASSYWGSQETQYF. For the CDR3, the DNA is TGTGCCAGCAGTTACTGGGGGTCTCAAGAGACCCAGTACTTC.